The sample holds many counts of the clone carrying this T cell receptor beta chain. Its antigen is not known. This specimen belongs to a study of early T cells in non-severe SARS-CoV-2 infection. Across the whole study: The chains were unpaired, and the sequenced material was bulk RNA from unsorted whole blood.

Study-wide results and limits: The study's VDJdb matching favored anti-spike CD8 responses and missed private and CD4 specificities.

Trimming stripped 4 bases from V and 0 bases from J, with 15 bases between. The CDR3 has 17 residues. From germline, CDR1 is LGHDT and CDR2 YNNKEL (reference sequence). Researchers tagged individual cDNA molecules with unique molecular identifiers. One entry per CDR3 protein, called by TCRdb with MiXCR from the 5' RACE reads. The sample has 110,000 or so distinct CDR3 sequences; around an eighth are singletons. This chain links TRBV3-1 with TRBJ2-2; D might be TRBD1 or TRBD2, each matching 5 bases. Sample: whole blood. The receptor's source is an adult who was a healthcare worker with PCR-confirmed SARS-CoV-2 infection or an uninfected control (not recorded which). Here the CDR3 reads CASSPNVGVANTGELFF. The CDR3 DNA reads as TGTGCCAGCAGCCCCAATGTGGGGGTCGCGAACACCGGGGAGCTGTTTTTT.